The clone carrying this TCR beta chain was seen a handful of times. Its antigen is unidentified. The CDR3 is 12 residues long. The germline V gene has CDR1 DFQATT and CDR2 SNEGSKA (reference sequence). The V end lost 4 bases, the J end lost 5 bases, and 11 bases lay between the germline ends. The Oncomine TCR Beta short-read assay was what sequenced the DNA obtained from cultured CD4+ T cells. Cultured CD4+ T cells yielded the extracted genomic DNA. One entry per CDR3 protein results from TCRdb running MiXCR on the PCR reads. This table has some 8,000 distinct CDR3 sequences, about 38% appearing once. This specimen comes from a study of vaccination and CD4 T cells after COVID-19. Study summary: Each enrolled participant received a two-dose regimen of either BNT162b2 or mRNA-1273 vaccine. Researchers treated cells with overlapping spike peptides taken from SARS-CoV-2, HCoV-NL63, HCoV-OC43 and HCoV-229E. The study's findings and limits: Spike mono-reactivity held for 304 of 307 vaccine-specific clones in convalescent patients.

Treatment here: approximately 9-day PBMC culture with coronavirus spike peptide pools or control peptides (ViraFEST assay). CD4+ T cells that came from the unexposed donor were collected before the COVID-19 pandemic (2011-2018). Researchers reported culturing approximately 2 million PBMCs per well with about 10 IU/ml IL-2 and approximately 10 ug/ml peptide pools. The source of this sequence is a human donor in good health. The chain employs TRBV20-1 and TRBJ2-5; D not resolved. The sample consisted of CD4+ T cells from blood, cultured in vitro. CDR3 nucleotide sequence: TGCAGTGCTATCTGGTCCACCGAGACCCAGTACTTC. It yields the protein CSAIWSTETQYF.